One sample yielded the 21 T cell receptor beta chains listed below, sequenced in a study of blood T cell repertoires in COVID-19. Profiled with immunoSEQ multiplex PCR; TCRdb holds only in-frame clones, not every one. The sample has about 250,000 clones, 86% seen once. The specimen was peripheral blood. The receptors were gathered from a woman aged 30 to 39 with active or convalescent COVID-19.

The CDR3 DNA follows: TGCGCCAGCAGCTTGGGTGGGGGCTTGCAAGAGACCCAGTACTTC. This sequence encodes CASSLGGGLQETQYF. The genes are TRBV5-1 and TRBJ2-5, with a tentative D call TRBD1 (6 bases). Germline CDR1 is SGHRS and CDR2 is YFSETQ. The CDR3 is made up of 15 amino acids. Trimming left V 0 bases short and J 2 bases short, with 11 bases between.

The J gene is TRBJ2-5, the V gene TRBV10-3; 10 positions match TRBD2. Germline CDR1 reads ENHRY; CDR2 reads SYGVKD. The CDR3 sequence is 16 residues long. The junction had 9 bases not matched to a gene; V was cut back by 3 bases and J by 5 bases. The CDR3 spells CAISERLASGGETQYF. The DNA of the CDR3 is TGTGCCATCAGTGAAAGGTTGGCTAGCGGGGGCGAGACCCAGTACTTC.

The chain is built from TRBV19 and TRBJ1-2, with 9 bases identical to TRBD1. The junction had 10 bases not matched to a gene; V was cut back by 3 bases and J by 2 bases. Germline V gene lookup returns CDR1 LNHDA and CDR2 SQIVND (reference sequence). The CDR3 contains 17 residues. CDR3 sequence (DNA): TGTGCCAGTAGTATGGGTCGGGACAGGGTAAAGAACTATGGCTACACCTTC. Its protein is CASSMGRDRVKNYGYTF.

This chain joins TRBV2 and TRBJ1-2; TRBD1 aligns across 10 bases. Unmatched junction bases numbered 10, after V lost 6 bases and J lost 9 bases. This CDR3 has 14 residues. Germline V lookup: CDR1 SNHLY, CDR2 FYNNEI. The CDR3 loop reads CASRLQPGQGSYTF. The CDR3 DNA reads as TGTGCCAGCAGACTTCAACCGGGACAGGGGAGCTACACCTTC.

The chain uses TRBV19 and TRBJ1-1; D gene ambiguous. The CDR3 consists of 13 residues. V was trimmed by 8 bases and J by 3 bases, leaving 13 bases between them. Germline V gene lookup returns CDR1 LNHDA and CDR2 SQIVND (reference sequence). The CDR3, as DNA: TGTGCCAGTCGGGCCCTCGGGGACACTGAAGCTTTCTTT. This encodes CASRALGDTEAFF.

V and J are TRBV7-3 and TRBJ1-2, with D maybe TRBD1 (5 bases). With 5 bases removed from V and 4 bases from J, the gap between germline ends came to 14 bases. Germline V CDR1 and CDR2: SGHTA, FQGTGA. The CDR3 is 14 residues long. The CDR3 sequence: CASSLGQGGYGYTF. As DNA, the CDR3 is TGTGCCAGCAGCCTAGGTCAGGGAGGCTATGGCTACACCTTC. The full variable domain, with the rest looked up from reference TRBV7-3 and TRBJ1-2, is GAGVSQTPSNKVTEKGKYVELRCDPISGHTALYWYRQSLGQGPEFLIYFQGTGAADDSGLPNDRFFAVRPEGSVSTLKIQRTERGDSAVYLCASSLGQGGYGYTFGSGTRLTVV.

CDR3 bases: TGTGCCAGCAGCTTGGGACTAGCGGGGGGCACAGATACGCAGTATTTT. This codes for CASSLGLAGGTDTQYF. This chain connects TRBV5-5 to TRBJ2-3; 12 bases agree with TRBD2. CDR3 size: 16 residues. With V trimmed by 0 bases and J by 1 base, 0 bases remained unmatched. The V gene's germline CDR1 is SGHKS and CDR2 YYEKEE (reference sequence).

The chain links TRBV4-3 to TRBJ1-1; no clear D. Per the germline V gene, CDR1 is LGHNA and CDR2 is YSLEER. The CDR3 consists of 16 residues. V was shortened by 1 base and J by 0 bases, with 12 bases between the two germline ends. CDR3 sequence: CASSQGFHSLNTEAFF. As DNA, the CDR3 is TGCGCCAGCAGCCAAGGATTTCACTCTCTGAACACTGAAGCTTTCTTT.

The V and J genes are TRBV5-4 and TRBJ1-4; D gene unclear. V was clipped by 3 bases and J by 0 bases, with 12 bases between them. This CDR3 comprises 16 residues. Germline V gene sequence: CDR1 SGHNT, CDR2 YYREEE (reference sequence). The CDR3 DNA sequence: TGTGCCAGCAGCTCCGCGAGCCATTCAACTAATGAAAAACTGTTTTTT. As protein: CASSSASHSTNEKLFF.

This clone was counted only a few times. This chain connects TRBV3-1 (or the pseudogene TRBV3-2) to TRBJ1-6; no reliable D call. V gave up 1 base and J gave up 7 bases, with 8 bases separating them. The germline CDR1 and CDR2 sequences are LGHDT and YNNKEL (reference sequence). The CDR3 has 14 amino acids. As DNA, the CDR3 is TGTGCCAGCAGCCAAGTTGAGGGAAATTCACCCCTCCACTTT. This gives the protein CASSQVEGNSPLHF.

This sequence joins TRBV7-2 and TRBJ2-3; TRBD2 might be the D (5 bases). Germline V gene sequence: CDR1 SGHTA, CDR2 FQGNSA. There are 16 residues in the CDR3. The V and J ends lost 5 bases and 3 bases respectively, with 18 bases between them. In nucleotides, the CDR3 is TGTGCCAGCAGCCACCCAAGCGGACCGGGGACAGATACGCAGTATTTT. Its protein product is CASSHPSGPGTDTQYF.

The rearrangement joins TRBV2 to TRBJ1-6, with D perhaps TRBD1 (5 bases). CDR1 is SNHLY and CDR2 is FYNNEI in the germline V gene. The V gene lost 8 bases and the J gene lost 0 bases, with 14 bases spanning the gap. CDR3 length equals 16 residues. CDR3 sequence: CASVQGLSSYNSPLHF. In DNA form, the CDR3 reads TGTGCCAGCGTTCAGGGTCTAAGCTCCTATAATTCACCCCTCCACTTT.

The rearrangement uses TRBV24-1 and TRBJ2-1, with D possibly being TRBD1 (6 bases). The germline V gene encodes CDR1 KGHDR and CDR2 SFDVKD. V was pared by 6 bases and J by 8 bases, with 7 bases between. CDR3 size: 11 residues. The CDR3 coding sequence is TGTGCCACCAGTCGGACAGATGAGCAGTTCTTC. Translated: CATSRTDEQFF.

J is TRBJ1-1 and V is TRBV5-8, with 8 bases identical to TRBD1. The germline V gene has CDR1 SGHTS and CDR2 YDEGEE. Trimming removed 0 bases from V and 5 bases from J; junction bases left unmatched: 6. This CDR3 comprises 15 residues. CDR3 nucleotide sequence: TGTGCCAGCAGCTTGGGTACAGGGGGTGGGACTGAAGCTTTCTTT. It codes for CASSLGTGGGTEAFF.

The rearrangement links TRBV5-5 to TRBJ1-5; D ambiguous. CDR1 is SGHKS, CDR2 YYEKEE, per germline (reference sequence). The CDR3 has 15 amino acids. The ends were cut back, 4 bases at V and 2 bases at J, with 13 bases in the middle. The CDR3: CASSLNLGGNQPQHF. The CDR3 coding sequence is TGTGCCAGCAGCCTTAATTTGGGAGGCAATCAGCCCCAGCATTTT.

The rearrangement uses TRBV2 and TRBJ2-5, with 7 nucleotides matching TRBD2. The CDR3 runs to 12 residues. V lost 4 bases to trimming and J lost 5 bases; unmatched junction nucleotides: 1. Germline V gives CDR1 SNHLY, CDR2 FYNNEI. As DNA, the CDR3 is TGTGCCAGCAGTGTGGGAGGGGAGACCCAGTACTTC. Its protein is CASSVGGETQYF.

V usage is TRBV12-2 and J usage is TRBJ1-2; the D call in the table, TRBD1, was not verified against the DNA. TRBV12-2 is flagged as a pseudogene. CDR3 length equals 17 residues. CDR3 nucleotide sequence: TGTGCAAGTCGCTTTTGGTACAGCACAGACCGGAACTATGGCTACACCTTC. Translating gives CASRFWYSTDRNYGYTF.

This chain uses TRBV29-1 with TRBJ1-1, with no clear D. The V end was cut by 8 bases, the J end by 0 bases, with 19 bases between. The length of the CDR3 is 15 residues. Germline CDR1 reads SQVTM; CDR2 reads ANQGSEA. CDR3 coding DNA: TGCAGCTCCGTACTAGGTTTGGGGATGAACACTGAAGCTTTCTTT. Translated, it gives CSSVLGLGMNTEAFF.

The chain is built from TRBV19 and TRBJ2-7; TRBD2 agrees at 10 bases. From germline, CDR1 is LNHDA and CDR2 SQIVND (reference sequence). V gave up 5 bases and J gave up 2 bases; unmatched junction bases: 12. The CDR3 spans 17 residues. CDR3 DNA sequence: TGTGCCAGTAGTCTTGGTGGGCCCAGCGGGGGGGCCTACGAGCAGTACTTC. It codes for CASSLGGPSGGAYEQYF.

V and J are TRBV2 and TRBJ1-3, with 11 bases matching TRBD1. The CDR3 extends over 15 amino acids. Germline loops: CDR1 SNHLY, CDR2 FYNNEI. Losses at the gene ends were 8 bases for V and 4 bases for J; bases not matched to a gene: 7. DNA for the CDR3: TGTGCCAGCGGGACAGGGGGTTCGAGGGGAAACACCATATATTTT. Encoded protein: CASGTGGSRGNTIYF.

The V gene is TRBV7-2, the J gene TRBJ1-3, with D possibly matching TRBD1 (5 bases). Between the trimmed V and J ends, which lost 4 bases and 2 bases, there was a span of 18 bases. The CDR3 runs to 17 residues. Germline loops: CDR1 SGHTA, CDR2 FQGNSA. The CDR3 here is CASSSTGGRQAGNTIYF. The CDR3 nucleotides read TGTGCCAGCAGCTCCACCGGGGGACGGCAGGCTGGAAACACCATATATTTT.